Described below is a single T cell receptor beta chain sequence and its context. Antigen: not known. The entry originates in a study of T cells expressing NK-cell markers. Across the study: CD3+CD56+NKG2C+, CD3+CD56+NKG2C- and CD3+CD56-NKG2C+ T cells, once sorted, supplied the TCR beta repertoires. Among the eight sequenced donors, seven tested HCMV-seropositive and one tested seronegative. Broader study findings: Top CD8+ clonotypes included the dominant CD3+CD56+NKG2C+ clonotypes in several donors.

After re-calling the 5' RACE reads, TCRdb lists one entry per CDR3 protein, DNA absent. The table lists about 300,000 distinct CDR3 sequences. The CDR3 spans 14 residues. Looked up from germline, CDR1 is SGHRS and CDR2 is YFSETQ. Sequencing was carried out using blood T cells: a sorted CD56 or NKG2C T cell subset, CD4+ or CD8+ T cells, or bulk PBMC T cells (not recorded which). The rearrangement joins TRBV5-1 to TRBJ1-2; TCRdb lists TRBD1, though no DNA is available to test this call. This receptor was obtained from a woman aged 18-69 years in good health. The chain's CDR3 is CASSTTGGTDGYTF.